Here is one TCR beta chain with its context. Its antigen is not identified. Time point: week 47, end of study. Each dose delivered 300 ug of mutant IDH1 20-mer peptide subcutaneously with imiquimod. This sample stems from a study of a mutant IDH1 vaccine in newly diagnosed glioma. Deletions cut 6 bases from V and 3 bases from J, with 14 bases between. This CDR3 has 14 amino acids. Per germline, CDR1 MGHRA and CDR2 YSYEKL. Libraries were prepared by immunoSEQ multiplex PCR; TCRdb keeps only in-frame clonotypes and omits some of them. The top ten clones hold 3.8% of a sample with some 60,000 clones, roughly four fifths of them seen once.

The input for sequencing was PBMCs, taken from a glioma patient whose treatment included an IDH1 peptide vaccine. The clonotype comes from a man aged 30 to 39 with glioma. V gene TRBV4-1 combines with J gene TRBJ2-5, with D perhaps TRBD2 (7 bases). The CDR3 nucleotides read TGCGCCAGCAGGATGGGGGGGCCGGAAGAGACCCAGTACTTC. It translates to CASRMGGPEETQYF.